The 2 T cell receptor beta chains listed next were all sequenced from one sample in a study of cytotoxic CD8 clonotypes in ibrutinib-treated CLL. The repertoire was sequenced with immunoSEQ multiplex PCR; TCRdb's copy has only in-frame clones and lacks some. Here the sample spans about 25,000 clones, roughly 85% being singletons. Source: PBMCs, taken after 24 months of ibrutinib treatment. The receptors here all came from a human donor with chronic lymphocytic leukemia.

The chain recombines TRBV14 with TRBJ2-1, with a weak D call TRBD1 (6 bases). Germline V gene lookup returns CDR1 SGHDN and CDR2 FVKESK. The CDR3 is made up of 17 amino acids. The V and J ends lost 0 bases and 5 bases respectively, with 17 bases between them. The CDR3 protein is CASSQDLWGRAHNEQFF. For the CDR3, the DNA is TGTGCCAGCAGCCAAGATCTTTGGGGGCGGGCCCACAATGAGCAGTTCTTC.

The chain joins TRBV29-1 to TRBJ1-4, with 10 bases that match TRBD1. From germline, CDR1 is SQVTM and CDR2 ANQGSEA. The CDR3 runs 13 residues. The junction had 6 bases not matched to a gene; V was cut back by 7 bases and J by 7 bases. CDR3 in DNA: TGCAGCGCTGCGACAGGGGGCACTGAAAAACTGTTTTTT. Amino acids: CSAATGGTEKLFF.